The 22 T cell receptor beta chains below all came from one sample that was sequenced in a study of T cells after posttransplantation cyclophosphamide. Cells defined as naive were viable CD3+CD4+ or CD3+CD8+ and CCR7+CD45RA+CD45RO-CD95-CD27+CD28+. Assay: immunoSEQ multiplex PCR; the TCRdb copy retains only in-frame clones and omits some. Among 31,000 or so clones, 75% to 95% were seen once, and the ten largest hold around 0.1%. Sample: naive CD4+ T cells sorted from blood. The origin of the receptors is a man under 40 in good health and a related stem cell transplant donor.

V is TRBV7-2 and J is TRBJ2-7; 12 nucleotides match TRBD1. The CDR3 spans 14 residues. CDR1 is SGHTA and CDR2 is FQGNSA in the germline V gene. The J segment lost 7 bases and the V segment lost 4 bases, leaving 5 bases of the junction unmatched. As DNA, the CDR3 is TGTGCCAGCAGCTCCGGGACAGGGGGCTTAGAGCAGTACTTC. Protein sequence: CASSSGTGGLEQYF.

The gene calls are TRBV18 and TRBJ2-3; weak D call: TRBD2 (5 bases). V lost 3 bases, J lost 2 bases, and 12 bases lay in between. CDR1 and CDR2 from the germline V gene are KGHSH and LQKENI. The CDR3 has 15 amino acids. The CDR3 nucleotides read TGTGCCAGCTCACCTATAACGGGGATCACAGATACGCAGTATTTT. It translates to CASSPITGITDTQYF.

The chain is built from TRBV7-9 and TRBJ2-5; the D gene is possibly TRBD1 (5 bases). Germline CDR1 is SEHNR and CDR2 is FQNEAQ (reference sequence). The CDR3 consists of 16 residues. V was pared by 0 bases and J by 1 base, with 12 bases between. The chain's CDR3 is CASSLAQGEGQETQYF. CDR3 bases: TGTGCCAGCAGCTTAGCGCAGGGTGAAGGCCAAGAGACCCAGTACTTC.

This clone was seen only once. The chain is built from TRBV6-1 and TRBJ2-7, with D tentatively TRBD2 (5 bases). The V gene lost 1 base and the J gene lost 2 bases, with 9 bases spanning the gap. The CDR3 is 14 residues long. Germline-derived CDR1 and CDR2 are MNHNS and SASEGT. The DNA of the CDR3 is TGTGCCAGCAGTGAAGGGGTGAGGGCCTACGAGCAGTACTTC. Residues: CASSEGVRAYEQYF.

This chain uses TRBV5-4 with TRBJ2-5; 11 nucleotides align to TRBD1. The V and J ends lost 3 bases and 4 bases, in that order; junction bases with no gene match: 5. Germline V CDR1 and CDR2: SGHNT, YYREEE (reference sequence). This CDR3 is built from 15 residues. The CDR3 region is CASSSTGTGGETQYF. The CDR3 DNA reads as TGTGCCAGCAGCTCAACCGGGACAGGGGGAGAGACCCAGTACTTC. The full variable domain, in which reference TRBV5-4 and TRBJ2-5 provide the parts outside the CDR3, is ETGVTQSPTHLIKTRGQQVTLRCSSQSGHNTVSWYQQALGQGPQFIFQYYREEENGRGNFPPRFSGLQFPNYSSELNVNALELDDSALYLCASSSTGTGGETQYFGPGTRLLVL.

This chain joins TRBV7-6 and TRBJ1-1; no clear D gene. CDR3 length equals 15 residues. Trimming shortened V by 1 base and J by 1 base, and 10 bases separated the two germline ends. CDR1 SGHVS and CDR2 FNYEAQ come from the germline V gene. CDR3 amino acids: CASSLGTTENTEAFF. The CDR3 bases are TGTGCCAGCAGCTTAGGAACTACGGAGAACACTGAAGCTTTCTTT.

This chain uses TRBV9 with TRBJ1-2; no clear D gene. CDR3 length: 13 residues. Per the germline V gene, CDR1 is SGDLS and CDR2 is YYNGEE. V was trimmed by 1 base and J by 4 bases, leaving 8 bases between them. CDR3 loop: CASSVIGSYGYTF. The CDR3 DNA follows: TGTGCCAGCAGCGTAATTGGGAGCTATGGCTACACCTTC.

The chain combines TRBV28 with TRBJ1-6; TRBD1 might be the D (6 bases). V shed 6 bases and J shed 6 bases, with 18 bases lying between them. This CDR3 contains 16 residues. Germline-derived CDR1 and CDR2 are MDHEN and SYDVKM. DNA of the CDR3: TGTGCCAGCAGCCCGGACAGTTTTTCCCTTAATTCACCCCTCCACTTT. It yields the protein CASSPDSFSLNSPLHF.

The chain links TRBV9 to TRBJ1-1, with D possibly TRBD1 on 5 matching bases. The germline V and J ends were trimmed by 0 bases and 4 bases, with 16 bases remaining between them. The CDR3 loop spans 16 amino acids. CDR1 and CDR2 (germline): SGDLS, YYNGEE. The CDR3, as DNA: TGTGCCAGCAGCGTAGTTACACTGGGGGGATCCACTGAAGCTTTCTTT. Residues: CASSVVTLGGSTEAFF.

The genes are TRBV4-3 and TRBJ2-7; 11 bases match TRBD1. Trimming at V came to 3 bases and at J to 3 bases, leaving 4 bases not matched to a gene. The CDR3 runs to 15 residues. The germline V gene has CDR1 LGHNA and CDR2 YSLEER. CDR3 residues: CASSQAGTGGYEQYF. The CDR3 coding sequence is TGCGCCAGCAGCCAGGCCGGGACAGGGGGCTACGAGCAGTACTTC.

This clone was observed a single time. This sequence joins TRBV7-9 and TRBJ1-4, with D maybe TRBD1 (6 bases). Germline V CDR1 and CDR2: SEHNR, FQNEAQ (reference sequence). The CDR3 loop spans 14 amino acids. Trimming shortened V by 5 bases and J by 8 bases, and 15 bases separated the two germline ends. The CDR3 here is CASSSRQRGEKLFF. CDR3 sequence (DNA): TGTGCCAGCAGCAGCCGACAGAGGGGGGAAAAACTGTTTTTT.

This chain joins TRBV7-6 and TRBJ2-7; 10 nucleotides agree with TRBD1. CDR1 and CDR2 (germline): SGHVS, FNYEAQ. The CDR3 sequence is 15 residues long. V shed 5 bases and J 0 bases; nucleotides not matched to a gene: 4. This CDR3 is CASSAGQGSSYEQYF. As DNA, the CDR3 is TGTGCCAGCAGCGCGGGACAGGGGTCCTCCTACGAGCAGTACTTC.

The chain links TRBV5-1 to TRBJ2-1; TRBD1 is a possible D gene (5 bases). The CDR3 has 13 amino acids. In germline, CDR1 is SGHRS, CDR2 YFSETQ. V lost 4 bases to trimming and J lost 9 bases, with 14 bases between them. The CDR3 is CASSRPGYPEQFF. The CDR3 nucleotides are TGCGCCAGCAGCCGACCAGGGTATCCTGAGCAGTTCTTC.

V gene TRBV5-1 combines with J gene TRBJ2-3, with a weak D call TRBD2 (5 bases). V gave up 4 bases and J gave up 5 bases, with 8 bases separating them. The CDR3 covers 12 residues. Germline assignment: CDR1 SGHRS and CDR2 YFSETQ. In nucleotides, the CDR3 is TGCGCCAGCAGCATTGCGGGAGATACGCAGTATTTT. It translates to CASSIAGDTQYF.

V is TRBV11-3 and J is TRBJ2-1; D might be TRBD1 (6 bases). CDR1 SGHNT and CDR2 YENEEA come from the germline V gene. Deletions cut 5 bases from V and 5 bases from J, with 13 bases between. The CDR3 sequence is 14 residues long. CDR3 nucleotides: TGTGCCAGCAGCGGCAGAGGACAGAACAATGAGCAGTTCTTC. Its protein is CASSGRGQNNEQFF.

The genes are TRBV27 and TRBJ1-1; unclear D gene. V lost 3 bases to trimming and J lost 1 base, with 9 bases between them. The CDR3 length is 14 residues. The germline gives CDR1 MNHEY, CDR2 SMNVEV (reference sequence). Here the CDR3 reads CASSFIRENTEAFF. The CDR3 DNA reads TGTGCCAGCAGTTTCATACGGGAGAACACTGAAGCTTTCTTT.

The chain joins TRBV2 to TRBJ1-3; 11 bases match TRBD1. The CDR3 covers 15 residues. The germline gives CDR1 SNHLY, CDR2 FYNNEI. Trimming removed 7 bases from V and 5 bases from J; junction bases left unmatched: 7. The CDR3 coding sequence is TGTGCCAGCACTCGGGACAGGGGGAGTCGAAACACCATATATTTT. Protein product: CASTRDRGSRNTIYF.

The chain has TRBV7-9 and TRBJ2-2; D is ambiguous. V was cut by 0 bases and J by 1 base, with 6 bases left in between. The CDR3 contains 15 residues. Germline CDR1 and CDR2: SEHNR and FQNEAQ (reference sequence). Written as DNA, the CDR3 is TGTGCCAGCAGCTTAGCGAACGGGAACACCGGGGAGCTGTTTTTT. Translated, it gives CASSLANGNTGELFF.

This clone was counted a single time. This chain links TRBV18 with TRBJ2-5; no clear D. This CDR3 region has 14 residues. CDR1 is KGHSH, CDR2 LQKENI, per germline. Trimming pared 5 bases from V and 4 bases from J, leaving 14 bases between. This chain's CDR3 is CASSTQWSGETQYF. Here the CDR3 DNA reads TGTGCCAGCTCAACCCAGTGGTCGGGAGAGACCCAGTACTTC.

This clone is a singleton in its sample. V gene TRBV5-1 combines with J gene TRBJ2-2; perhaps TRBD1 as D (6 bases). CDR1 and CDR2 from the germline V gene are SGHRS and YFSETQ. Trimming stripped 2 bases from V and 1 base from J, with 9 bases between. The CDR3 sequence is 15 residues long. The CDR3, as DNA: TGCGCCAGCAGCTTCAGGACAGAGAACACCGGGGAGCTGTTTTTT. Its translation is CASSFRTENTGELFF.

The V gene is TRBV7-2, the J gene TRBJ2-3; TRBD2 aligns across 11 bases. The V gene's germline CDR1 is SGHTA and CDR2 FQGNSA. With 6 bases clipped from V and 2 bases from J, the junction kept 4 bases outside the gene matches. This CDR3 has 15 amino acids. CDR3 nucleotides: TGTGCCAGCAGACTAGCGGGGGCTTTCACAGATACGCAGTATTTT. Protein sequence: CASRLAGAFTDTQYF.

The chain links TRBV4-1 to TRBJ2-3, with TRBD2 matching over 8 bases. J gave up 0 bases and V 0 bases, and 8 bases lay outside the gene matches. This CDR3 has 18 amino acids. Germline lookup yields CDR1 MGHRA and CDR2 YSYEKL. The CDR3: CASSQDLIGGASTDTQYF. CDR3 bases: TGCGCCAGCAGCCAAGATTTGATCGGGGGGGCTAGCACAGATACGCAGTATTTT.